This T cell receptor beta chain was identified during a study of T cell responses to AZD1222 COVID-19 vaccine. Study findings and constraints: Most donors were white British, females outnumbered males, and clonal diversity was possibly underestimated. Recipients of AZD1222 seropositive at baseline numbered only 5 to 7. Spike-specific TCR breadth and depth went up after people got two AZD1222 doses.

Second doses were pooled across both intervals (about 4 or about 12 weeks). A remark on this clone: Antigen: not known.

Here immunoSEQ multiplex PCR was the method, and the copy in TCRdb shows in-frame clones only, minus some. The table includes approximately 130,000 clones, 88% detected once. V was trimmed by 4 bases and J by 8 bases, leaving 21 bases between them. CDR1 SGHTS and CDR2 YDEGEE come from the germline V gene. The CDR3 runs 15 residues. The specimen comprised peripheral blood, sampled 28 days after the second AZD1222 dose. The TCR was taken from an adult who received the AZD1222 COVID-19 vaccine. The rearrangement joins TRBV5-8 to TRBJ1-2; D remains unclear. CDR3 region: CASSRSTPFNTGYTF. The CDR3 DNA sequence: TGTGCCAGCAGCAGATCGACACCTTTCAATACGGGCTACACCTTC.